This T cell receptor (beta chain) appears in the sequencing data of a study of CD8 T cells in ankylosing spondylitis. Findings and limits, study-wide: A motif in TCR beta, a set of under ten highly homologous variants, appeared characteristic of ankylosing spondylitis blood.

The TCR beta libraries were generated through quantitative 5'-RACE incorporating molecular barcodes. TCRdb processed the 5' RACE reads anew with MiXCR; each CDR3 protein has one entry. The sample shows fewer than 750,000 distinct CDR3 sequences, over 15% of them seen only once. In the case of this clonotype: Its cognate antigen is unknown.

Germline lookup yields CDR1 SNHLY and CDR2 FYNNEI. The V gene end was trimmed by 6 bases and the J gene end by 0 bases; junction bases not matched to a gene: 2. The CDR3 loop spans 14 amino acids. Sequenced: blood, either unsorted or a sorted T cell fraction (not recorded which). The TCR originated in a male donor with ankylosing spondylitis. V is TRBV2 and J is TRBJ2-1; 7 bases match TRBD1. CDR3 sequence (DNA): TGTGCCAGCAGGAGGGACAGCTCCTACAATGAGCAGTTCTTC. Its protein is CASRRDSSYNEQFF.